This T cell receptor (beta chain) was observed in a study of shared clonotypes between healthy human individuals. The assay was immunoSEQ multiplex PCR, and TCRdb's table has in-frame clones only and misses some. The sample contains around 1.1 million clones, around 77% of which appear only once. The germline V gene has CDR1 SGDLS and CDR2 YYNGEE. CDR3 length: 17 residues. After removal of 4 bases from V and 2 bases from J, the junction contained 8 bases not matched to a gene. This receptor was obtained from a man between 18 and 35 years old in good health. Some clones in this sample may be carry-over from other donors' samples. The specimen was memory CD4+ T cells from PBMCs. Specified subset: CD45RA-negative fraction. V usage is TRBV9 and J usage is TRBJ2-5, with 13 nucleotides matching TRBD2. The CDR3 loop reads CASSLGLAGAWQETQYF. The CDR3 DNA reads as TGTGCCAGCAGCCTCGGACTAGCGGGAGCTTGGCAAGAGACCCAGTACTTC.